The following is a TCR beta chain sequence with its context. The method was immunoSEQ multiplex PCR; TCRdb's version includes in-frame clones alone and lacks a portion of them. The table shows 66,000 or so clones, with approximately 83% occurring only once. This CDR3 is built from 16 residues. V lost 6 bases and J lost 3, with 20 bases in between. In germline, CDR1 is LNHDA, CDR2 SQIVND (reference sequence). The entry originates in a study of OX40 agonist ivuxolimab in advanced cancers. The source is an adult with an advanced solid tumor such as melanoma, head and neck, liver or kidney cancer. The chain is built from TRBV19 and TRBJ1-1, with D perhaps matching TRBD1 (5 bases). The sample consisted of CD4+ or CD8+ T cells sorted from blood, taken in a trial of the OX40 agonist ivuxolimab. In DNA form, the CDR3 reads TGTGCCAGTAGCCCGGCCCAGGGACCCTCCTACACTGAAGCTTTCTTT. Translated: CASSPAQGPSYTEAFF.